The text below deals with one TCR beta chain. This sample is part of a study of blood T cell repertoires in COVID-19. From germline, CDR1 is SGHTA and CDR2 FQGNSA. Losses at the gene ends were 5 bases for V and 7 bases for J; bases not matched to a gene: 12. This CDR3 is 15 amino acids long. Measured with immunoSEQ multiplex PCR; TCRdb has only the in-frame clones, and not every one. The top ten clones hold more than 2% of a sample with roughly 150,000 clones, roughly 91% of them seen once. The TCR was taken from a man in his forties or fifties who had recovered from COVID-19. This chain links TRBV7-2 with TRBJ2-7; 9 nucleotides line up with TRBD2. Material: peripheral blood. The CDR3 bases are TGTGCCAGCAGCGATTTCATAGCGGGGGCGGATGAGCAGTACTTC. It specifies CASSDFIAGADEQYF.